This T cell receptor (beta chain) was documented in a study of vaccination effects on CD4 cells after COVID-19. Looking at the study overall: The median interval between the second dose and post-vaccine sampling was 72 days. Findings and limits, study-wide: Relatively few convalescent patients took part in the study, which had no early post-infection timepoints.

The length of the CDR3 is 13 residues. V gave up 7 bases and J gave up 5 bases; unmatched junction bases: 10. Germline CDR1 reads SQVTM; CDR2 reads ANQGSEA. Viral peptide pool expansion of antigen-specific CD4+ T cells preceded sequencing in the ViraFEST assay. Cultured cells yielded isolated CD4+ T cells after roughly 11 days. Participants were vaccinated with two doses of either the BNT162b2 or mRNA-1273 vaccine. Every well housed roughly 2.1 million PBMC, which grew in culture alongside 9 to 10 IU/ml IL-2 and about 10 ug/ml peptides. Each culture had half its medium swapped for IL-2 medium on days 3 and 7. To note about this clone: No antigen is known for it.

Data came from immunoSEQ multiplex PCR; TCRdb stores just in-frame clones and leaves some out. Among some 29,000 clones listed, 65% were seen once. This material consisted of CD4+ T cells from PBMCs cultured with SARS-CoV-2 spike peptides, taken after COVID-19 vaccination. The V call is TRBV29-1, the J call TRBJ2-5, with TRBD2 matching over 7 bases. This sequence originates from a human donor who received a COVID-19 vaccine. The CDR3 sequence: CSGAGGGDETQYF. CDR3 coding DNA: TGCAGCGGTGCCGGGGGAGGGGACGAGACCCAGTACTTC.